Shown below are 21 T cell receptor beta chains from a single sample sequenced in a study of T cell responses to AZD1222 COVID-19 vaccine. Profiling relied on immunoSEQ multiplex PCR, and the TCRdb table lists in-frame clones only, not all of them. The sample has under 150,000 clones, more than 90% seen once; the top ten hold 0.9% to 1.3%. Sequences were derived from peripheral blood, sampled 28 days after the second AZD1222 dose. Source of these receptors: an adult who received the AZD1222 COVID-19 vaccine.

This clone was recorded once. The rearrangement joins TRBV2 to TRBJ1-2; D gene ambiguous. V was trimmed by 6 bases and J by 1 base, leaving 6 bases between them. CDR3 length equals 12 residues. From germline, CDR1 is SNHLY and CDR2 FYNNEI. DNA of the CDR3: TGTGCCAGCAGCTCAGATAACTATGGCTACACCTTC. As protein: CASSSDNYGYTF.

V is TRBV29-1 and J is TRBJ2-7; tentative D call: TRBD1 (6 bases). V was cut by 5 bases and J by 1 base, with 15 bases left in between. This CDR3 region has 14 residues. Germline V gene lookup returns CDR1 SQVTM and CDR2 ANQGSEA. CDR3 in amino acids: CSVTDRLRSYEQYF. The CDR3 region has the DNA TGCAGCGTTACCGACAGGTTGAGGTCCTACGAGCAGTACTTC.

This clone appeared a few times. CDR3 bases: TGTGCCAGCAGTCCGTTAGGGACTGAAGCTTTCTTT. This sequence encodes CASSPLGTEAFF. The gene calls are TRBV6-5 and TRBJ1-1, with unresolved D. Trimming shortened V by 5 bases and J by 5 bases, and 9 bases separated the two germline ends. CDR3 length: 12 residues. Germline V gene data show CDR1 as MNHEY and CDR2 as SVGAGI.

The chain is built from TRBV30 and TRBJ1-2; D is possibly TRBD1 (5 bases). The CDR3 consists of 13 residues. V dropped 0 bases and J dropped 5 bases, with 10 bases sitting between them. Germline loops: CDR1 GTSNPN, CDR2 SVGIG (reference sequence). The CDR3: CAWSVARVYGYTF. In nucleotides, the CDR3 is TGTGCCTGGAGTGTAGCCAGGGTGTATGGCTACACCTTC.

V usage is TRBV3-1 (or the pseudogene TRBV3-2) and J usage is TRBJ1-2; maybe TRBD1 (6 bases). Per germline, CDR1 LGHDT and CDR2 YNNKEL (reference sequence). V was shortened by 5 bases and J by 4 bases, with 14 bases between the two germline ends. The CDR3 runs to 14 residues. The CDR3 coding sequence is TGTGCCAGCAGCAGACAGGACGGACGCTATGGCTACACCTTC. Translating it yields CASSRQDGRYGYTF.

For the CDR3, the DNA is TGTGCCAGCAGTTTACCGGGATTCAATCAGCCCCAGCATTTT. Protein: CASSLPGFNQPQHF. V gene TRBV28 combines with J gene TRBJ1-5; no reliable D call. V was trimmed by 2 bases and J by 3 bases, leaving 8 bases between them. CDR1 and CDR2 (germline): MDHEN, SYDVKM. This CDR3 region has 14 residues.

This sequence joins TRBV6-5 and TRBJ1-1; the match to TRBD1 covers 8 bases. The germline CDR1 and CDR2 sequences are MNHEY and SVGAGI. This CDR3 has 13 amino acids. V trimming: 5 bases; J trimming: 5 bases; junction bases outside the gene matches: 4. In nucleotides, the CDR3 is TGTGCCAGCAGTCGACAGGGGTATACTGAAGCTTTCTTT. The encoded protein is CASSRQGYTEAFF.

This clone was seen a single time. The J gene is TRBJ2-3, the V gene TRBV6-5, with unresolved D. The CDR3 is made up of 11 amino acids. Germline assignment: CDR1 MNHEY and CDR2 SVGAGI. The V and J ends lost 7 bases and 3 bases respectively, with 5 bases between them. The CDR3 loop is CASKQTDTQYF. CDR3 nucleotide sequence: TGTGCCAGCAAACAAACAGATACGCAGTATTTT.

The J gene is TRBJ1-1, the V gene TRBV24-1; D gene ambiguous. CDR3 length: 12 amino acids. Germline assignment: CDR1 KGHDR and CDR2 SFDVKD. Trimming pared 6 bases from V and 1 base from J, leaving 5 bases between. The CDR3 loop is CATSRRNTEAFF. The CDR3 coding sequence is TGTGCCACCAGTCGGAGGAACACTGAAGCTTTCTTT.

The chain combines TRBV19 with TRBJ2-1; D remains ambiguous. Germline V gene lookup returns CDR1 LNHDA and CDR2 SQIVND (reference sequence). Trimming cost V 3 bases and J 0 bases, with 6 bases left between them. This CDR3 is 14 amino acids long. The CDR3 reads CASSISSSYNEQFF. The CDR3, as DNA: TGTGCCAGTAGTATCTCAAGCTCCTACAATGAGCAGTTCTTC.

The chain has TRBV3-1 (or the pseudogene TRBV3-2) and TRBJ2-3, with 13 nucleotides matching TRBD2. V was pared by 1 base and J by 3 bases, with 1 base of the junction left unmatched. CDR1 LGHDT and CDR2 YNNKEL come from the germline V gene (reference sequence). CDR3 length: 16 amino acids. CDR3 coding DNA: TGTGCCAGCAGCCAAGGACTAGCGGGGGGAACAGATACGCAGTATTTT. Its translation: CASSQGLAGGTDTQYF.

The rearrangement joins TRBV18 to TRBJ2-2; D is perhaps TRBD2 (5 bases). V gave up 0 bases and J gave up 1 base, with 9 bases separating them. Germline lookup yields CDR1 KGHSH and CDR2 LQKENI. The CDR3 has 16 amino acids. The CDR3 here is CASSPPTGRNTGELFF. Written as DNA, the CDR3 is TGTGCCAGCTCACCACCGACGGGGAGGAACACCGGGGAGCTGTTTTTT.

The V and J genes are TRBV11-2 and TRBJ2-1; TRBD2 aligns across 10 bases. This CDR3 is 18 amino acids long. Germline lookup yields CDR1 SGHAT and CDR2 FQNNGV. V shed 1 base and J 3 bases; nucleotides not matched to a gene: 9. CDR3 DNA: TGTGCCAGCAGCTTAGGGGGACCTAGGACTAGCGGCTACAATGAGCAGTTCTTC. Its protein product is CASSLGGPRTSGYNEQFF.

The chain couples TRBV4-2 to TRBJ1-5; D uncertain. There are 14 residues in the CDR3. V was clipped by 0 bases and J by 7 bases, with 10 bases between them. CDR1 and CDR2 from the germline V gene are LGHNA and YNFKEQ. The CDR3 DNA reads TGTGCCAGCAGCCAAGATCAGGCGGTCCAGCCCCAGCATTTT. This sequence encodes CASSQDQAVQPQHF.

This rearrangement joins TRBV3-1 (or the pseudogene TRBV3-2) to TRBJ2-3; 9 nucleotides line up with TRBD1. Unmatched junction bases numbered 6, after V lost 3 bases and J lost 5 bases. Germline V lookup: CDR1 LGHDT, CDR2 YNNKEL (reference sequence). The CDR3 runs to 15 residues. The CDR3 bases are TGTGCCAGCAGCCAGGGGACAGGGTTCCAAGATACGCAGTATTTT. This gives the protein CASSQGTGFQDTQYF.

This clone was seen only a few times. V and J are TRBV9 and TRBJ1-1; D perhaps matches TRBD1 (5 bases). The CDR3 extends over 11 amino acids. V lost 4 bases, J lost 6 bases, and 7 bases lay in between. Germline CDR1 is SGDLS and CDR2 is YYNGEE. As DNA, the CDR3 is TGTGCCAGCAGCCAGGGCTCTGAAGCTTTCTTT. This codes for CASSQGSEAFF.

The chain has TRBV19 and TRBJ2-5, with D possibly matching TRBD1 (6 bases). The CDR3 has 14 amino acids. Trimming took 3 bases from V and 5 from J, leaving 13 bases between them. Germline CDR1 is LNHDA and CDR2 is SQIVND (reference sequence). For the CDR3, the DNA is TGTGCCAGTAGTATTGGGTACAGGGACGAGACCCAGTACTTC. Its translation is CASSIGYRDETQYF.

The count of this clone is one. The chain couples TRBV7-8 to TRBJ2-7; D possibly corresponds to TRBD2 (5 bases). Trimming pared 5 bases from V and 9 bases from J, leaving 14 bases between. CDR1 is SGHVS and CDR2 is FQNEAQ in the germline V gene. The CDR3 extends over 12 amino acids. The CDR3 sequence is CASSLSAGRQYF. Written as DNA, the CDR3 is TGTGCCAGCAGCCTCTCCGCGGGTAGGCAGTACTTC.

The chain recombines TRBV3-1 (or the pseudogene TRBV3-2) with TRBJ2-7, with a tentative D call TRBD1 (5 bases). CDR1 and CDR2 from the germline V gene are LGHDT and YNNKEL (reference sequence). Trimming cost V 5 bases and J 4 bases, with 15 bases left between them. CDR3 length: 14 amino acids. The CDR3 here is CASSAPGKQYEQYF. The CDR3 DNA sequence: TGTGCCAGCAGCGCCCCAGGGAAACAATACGAGCAGTACTTC.

J is TRBJ2-7 and V is TRBV7-2, with 12 bases matching TRBD2. Germline CDR1 reads SGHTA; CDR2 reads FQGNSA. J was trimmed by 7 bases and V by 1 base; bases with no gene match: 11. The CDR3 has 17 amino acids. The CDR3 loop reads CASSLDWTSGMVGEQYF. The CDR3, as DNA: TGTGCCAGCAGCTTAGATTGGACTAGCGGGATGGTGGGTGAGCAGTACTTC.

Only a few counts were recorded for this clone. The rearrangement uses TRBV7-8 and TRBJ1-2; no firm D call. This CDR3 spans 12 amino acids. Trimming cost V 2 bases and J 2 bases, with 3 bases left between them. The germline V gene encodes CDR1 SGHVS and CDR2 FQNEAQ. DNA for the CDR3: TGTGCCAGCAGCTTATCGAACTATGGCTACACCTTC. The encoded protein is CASSLSNYGYTF.